This TCR beta chain was captured in a study of OX40 agonist ivuxolimab in advanced cancers. Study context: Age averaged around 60 years (range roughly 20 to 90), and 82.7% were male.

Germline V lookup: CDR1 MGHDK, CDR2 SYGVNS. This CDR3 region has 14 residues. V was clipped by 4 bases and J by 3 bases; unmatched bases: 3. For this clone: As yet, its antigen is unknown.

Whole-study findings and limits: Among some nonresponders, normalized T-cell clonal expansion was also low. On average, CD8+ T cells had more expanded clones than CD4+. By week 6 at 0.1 to 3.0 mg/kg, blood CD4+ and CD8+ T cells had expanded clonally.

Sequencing used immunoSEQ multiplex PCR; TCRdb keeps in-frame clones, though not all of them. The repertoire includes 77,000 or so clones, over 75% of them detected once, and 5% sits in the top ten. The source is an adult with an advanced solid tumor such as melanoma, head and neck, liver or kidney cancer. Sequencing was performed on CD4+ or CD8+ T cells sorted from blood, taken in a trial of the OX40 agonist ivuxolimab. The J gene is TRBJ1-2, the V gene TRBV25-1; 9 nucleotides agree with TRBD1. The CDR3 nucleotides read TGTGCCAGCAGTGTACAGGGGGCGGACTATGGCTACACCTTC. Translated, it gives CASSVQGADYGYTF.